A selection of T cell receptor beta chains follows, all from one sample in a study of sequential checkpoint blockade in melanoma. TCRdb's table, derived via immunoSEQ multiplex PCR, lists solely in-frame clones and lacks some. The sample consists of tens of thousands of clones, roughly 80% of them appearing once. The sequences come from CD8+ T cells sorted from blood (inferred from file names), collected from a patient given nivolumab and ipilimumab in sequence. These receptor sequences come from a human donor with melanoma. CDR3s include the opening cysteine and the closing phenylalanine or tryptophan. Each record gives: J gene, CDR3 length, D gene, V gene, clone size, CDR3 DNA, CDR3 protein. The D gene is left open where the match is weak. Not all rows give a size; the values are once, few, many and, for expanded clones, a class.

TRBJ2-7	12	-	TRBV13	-	TGTGCCAGCAGCTTCAGCTCCTACGAGCAGTACTTC	CASSFSSYEQYF
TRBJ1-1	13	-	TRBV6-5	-	TGTGCCAGCAGTTACGAGCCCCGGACTGAAGCTTTCTTT	CASSYEPRTEAFF
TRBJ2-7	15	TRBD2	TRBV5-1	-	TGCGCCAGCAGCCGATATAGCGGGAGGGGTGTGGAGCAGTACTTC	CASSRYSGRGVEQYF
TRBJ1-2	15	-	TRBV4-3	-	TGCGCCAGCAGCCAAGAGGGCCGGTCTAACTATGGCTACACCTTC	CASSQEGRSNYGYTF
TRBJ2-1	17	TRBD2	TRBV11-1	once	TGTGCCAGCAGCTCCGCGGTGGGGGCGGGAGGATACAATGAGCAGTTCTTC	CASSSAVGAGGYNEQFF
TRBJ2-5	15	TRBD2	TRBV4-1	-	TGCGCCAGCAGCGCAACACTAGCGCCCCAAGAGACCCAGTACTTC	CASSATLAPQETQYF
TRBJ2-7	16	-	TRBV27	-	TGTGCCAGCAGTTTGGTGGCAGGAAAAAGCTCCTACGAGCAGTACTTC	CASSLVAGKSSYEQYF
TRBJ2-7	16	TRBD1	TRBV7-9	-	TGTGCCAGCAGCTTAGGCACGACAGGGGGACCCTACGAGCAGTACTTC	CASSLGTTGGPYEQYF
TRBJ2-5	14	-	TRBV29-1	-	TGCAGCGTTGAAGATGGAGGGATCGCAGAGGCCCAGTACTTC	CSVEDGGIAEAQYF
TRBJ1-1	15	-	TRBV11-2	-	TGTGCCAGCAGCTTCGGCGCTTGGGCGAACACTGAAGCTTTCTTT	CASSFGAWANTEAFF
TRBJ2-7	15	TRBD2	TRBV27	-	TGTGCCAGCAGCCAGGGACTAGCGGTTTCCTACGAGCAGTACTTC	CASSQGLAVSYEQYF
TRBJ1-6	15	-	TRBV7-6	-	TGTGCCAGCAGCTTAGTACGGGGTGGAAATTCACCCCTCCACTTT	CASSLVRGGNSPLHF
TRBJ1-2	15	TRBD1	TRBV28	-	TGTGCCAGCAGTTTATCCCGACAGGGGGCGGGTGGCTACACCTTC	CASSLSRQGAGGYTF
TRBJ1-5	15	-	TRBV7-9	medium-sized	TGTGCCAGCAGCCCCAGCCTCGCGGGCAATCAGCCCCAGCATTTT	CASSPSLAGNQPQHF
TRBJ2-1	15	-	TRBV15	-	TGTGCCACCAGCAGAGATCGAGGACAAAACAATGAGCAGTTCTTC	CATSRDRGQNNEQFF
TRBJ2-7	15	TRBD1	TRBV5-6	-	TGTGCCAGCACCACTGGGGGACAGGGCTCCTACGAGCAGTACTTC	CASTTGGQGSYEQYF
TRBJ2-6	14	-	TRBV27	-	TGTGCCAGCAGTTTATATCAGGTTCCCAACGTCCTGACTTTC	CASSLYQVPNVLTF
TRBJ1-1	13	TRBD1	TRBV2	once	TGTGCCAGCAGTGAACTCGGGACAGCTGAAGCTTTCTTT	CASSELGTAEAFF
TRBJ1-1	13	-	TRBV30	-	TGTGCCTGGAGTGTATTAACTAACACTGAAGCTTTCTTT	CAWSVLTNTEAFF
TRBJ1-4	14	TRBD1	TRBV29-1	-	TGCAGCCCGTCGGACAGGGAGGGGTATGAAAAACTGTTTTTT	CSPSDREGYEKLFF
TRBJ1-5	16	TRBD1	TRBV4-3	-	TGCGCCAGCAGCCAGATGTTAGGACAGGGGTTTCAGCCCCAGCATTTT	CASSQMLGQGFQPQHF
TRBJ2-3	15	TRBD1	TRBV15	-	TGTGCCACCAGCACCGGACAGGGGAGCGGTGATACGCAGTATTTT	CATSTGQGSGDTQYF
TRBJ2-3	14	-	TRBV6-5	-	TGTGCCAGCAGAGGACTGCTCGAGACCGATACGCAGTATTTT	CASRGLLETDTQYF
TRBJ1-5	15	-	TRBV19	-	TGTGCCAGTAGTCCCCAGCAGAGGGAGGACCAGCCCCAGCATTTT	CASSPQQREDQPQHF
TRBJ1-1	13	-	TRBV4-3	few	TGCGCCAGCAGCCAAGTCTCGAACACTGAAGCTTTCTTT	CASSQVSNTEAFF
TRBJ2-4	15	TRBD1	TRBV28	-	TGTGCCAGCAGCCGGCGGACAGGAGCCAAAAACATTCAGTACTTC	CASSRRTGAKNIQYF
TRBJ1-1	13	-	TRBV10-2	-	TGCGCCAGCAGTGACAGGGTGAACACTGAAGCTTTCTTT	CASSDRVNTEAFF
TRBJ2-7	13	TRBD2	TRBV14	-	TGTGCCAGCAGCTTAGCGGGATCCTACGAGCAGTACTTC	CASSLAGSYEQYF
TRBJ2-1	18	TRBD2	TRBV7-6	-	TGTGCCAGCAGCCCCCGGACTAGCGGGAGTGGATTTGGTAATGAGCAGTTCTTC	CASSPRTSGSGFGNEQFF
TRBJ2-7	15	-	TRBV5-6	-	TGTGCCAGCAGCTTTTCACACGAGGTCTCCTACGAGCAGTACTTC	CASSFSHEVSYEQYF
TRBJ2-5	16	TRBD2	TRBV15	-	TGTGCCACCAGCCCGTGGACTAGCGGGGCCGAAGAGACCCAGTACTTC	CATSPWTSGAEETQYF
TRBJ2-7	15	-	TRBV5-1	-	TGCGCCAGCAGCCTAGACAGGTATTCTCCCTACGAGCAGTACTTC	CASSLDRYSPYEQYF
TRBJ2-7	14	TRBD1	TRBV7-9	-	TGTGCCAGCAGCCTGGACAGGGGCTCCCACGAGCAGTACTTC	CASSLDRGSHEQYF
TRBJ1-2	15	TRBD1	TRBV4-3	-	TGCGCCAGCAGCCCCCGGACAGGAGCTAACTATGGCTACACCTTC	CASSPRTGANYGYTF
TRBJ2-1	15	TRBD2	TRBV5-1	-	TGCGCCAGCAGCTTGACTAGCGGGGAGATTAATGAGCAGTTCTTC	CASSLTSGEINEQFF
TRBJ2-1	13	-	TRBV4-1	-	TGCGCCAGCAGCCAAGGAGGGGGGGATGAGCAGTTCTTC	CASSQGGGDEQFF
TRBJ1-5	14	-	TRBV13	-	TGTGCCAGCAGCTTAGGTGGCTTCAATCAGCCCCAGCATTTT	CASSLGGFNQPQHF
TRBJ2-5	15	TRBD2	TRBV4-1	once	TGCGCCAGCAGCCAAGGACTAGCGCTCCAAGAGACCCAGTACTTC	CASSQGLALQETQYF
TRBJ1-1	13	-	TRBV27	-	TGTGCCAGCAGGCCGGGGGAGGTCACTGAAGCTTTCTTT	CASRPGEVTEAFF
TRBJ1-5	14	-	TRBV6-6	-	TGTGCCAGCACCACGTGGGGGAGGGATCAGCCCCAGCATTTT	CASTTWGRDQPQHF
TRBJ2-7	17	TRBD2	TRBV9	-	TGTGCCAGCATCCAGGCCGAGCGGGAGGGCCTTACCTACGAGCAGTACTTC	CASIQAEREGLTYEQYF
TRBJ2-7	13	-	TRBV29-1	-	TGCAGCGTTGAAGACGACAGCTCCTACGAGCAGTACTTC	CSVEDDSSYEQYF
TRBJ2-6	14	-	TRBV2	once	TGTGCCAGTCTTTCTCGCTCTGGGGCCAACGTCCTGACTTTC	CASLSRSGANVLTF
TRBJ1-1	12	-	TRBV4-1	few	TGCGCCAGCAGCCAACTCGGGGCTGAAGCTTTCTTT	CASSQLGAEAFF
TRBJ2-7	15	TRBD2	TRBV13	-	TGTGCCAGCAGCTTAAGCGGGGAGGTAGGAGCCGAGCAGTACTTC	CASSLSGEVGAEQYF